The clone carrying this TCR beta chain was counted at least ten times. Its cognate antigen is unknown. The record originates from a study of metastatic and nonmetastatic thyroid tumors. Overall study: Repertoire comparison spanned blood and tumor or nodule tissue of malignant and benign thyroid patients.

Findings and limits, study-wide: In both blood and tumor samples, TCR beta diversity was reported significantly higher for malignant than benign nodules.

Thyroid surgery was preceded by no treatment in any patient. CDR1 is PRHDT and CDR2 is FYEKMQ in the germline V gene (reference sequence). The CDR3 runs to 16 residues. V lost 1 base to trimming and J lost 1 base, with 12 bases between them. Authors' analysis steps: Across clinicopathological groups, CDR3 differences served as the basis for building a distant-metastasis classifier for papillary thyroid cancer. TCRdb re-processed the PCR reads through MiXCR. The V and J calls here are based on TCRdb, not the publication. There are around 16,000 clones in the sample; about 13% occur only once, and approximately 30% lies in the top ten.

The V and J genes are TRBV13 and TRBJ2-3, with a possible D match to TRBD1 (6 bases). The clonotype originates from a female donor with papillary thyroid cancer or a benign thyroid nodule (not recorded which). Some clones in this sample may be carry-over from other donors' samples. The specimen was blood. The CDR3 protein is CASSLARYRGTDTQYF. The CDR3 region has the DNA TGTGCCAGCAGCTTAGCTCGGTACAGGGGCACAGATACGCAGTATTTT. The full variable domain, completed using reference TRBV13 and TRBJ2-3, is AAGVIQSPRHLIKEKRETATLKCYPIPRHDTVYWYQQGPGQDPQFLISFYEKMQSDKGSIPDRFSAQQFSDYHSELNMSSLELGDSALYFCASSLARYRGTDTQYFGPGTRLTVL.